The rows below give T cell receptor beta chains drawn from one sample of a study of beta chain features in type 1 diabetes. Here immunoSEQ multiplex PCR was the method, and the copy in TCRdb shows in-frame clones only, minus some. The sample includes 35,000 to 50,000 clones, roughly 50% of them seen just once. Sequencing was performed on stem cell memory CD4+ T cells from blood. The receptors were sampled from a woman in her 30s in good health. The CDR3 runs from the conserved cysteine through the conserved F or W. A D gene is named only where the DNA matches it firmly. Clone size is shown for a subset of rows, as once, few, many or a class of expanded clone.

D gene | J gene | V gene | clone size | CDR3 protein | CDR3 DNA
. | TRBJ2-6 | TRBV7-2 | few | CASSRNGPNVLTF | TGTGCCAGCAGCCGTAATGGGCCCAACGTCCTGACTTTC
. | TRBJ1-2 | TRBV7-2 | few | CASSPTGTSGYTF | TGTGCCAGCAGCCCGACCGGGACTTCTGGCTACACCTTC
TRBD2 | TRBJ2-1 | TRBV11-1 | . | CASSSTSGSGNEQFF | TGTGCCAGCAGCTCGACTAGCGGGAGTGGGAATGAGCAGTTCTTC
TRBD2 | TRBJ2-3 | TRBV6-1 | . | CASSAGLAGGDTQYF | TGTGCCAGCAGTGCGGGACTAGCGGGAGGAGATACGCAGTATTTT
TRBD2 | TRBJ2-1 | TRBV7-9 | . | CASSPQGLAGHEQFF | TGTGCCAGCAGCCCCCAGGGACTAGCGGGACATGAGCAGTTCTTC
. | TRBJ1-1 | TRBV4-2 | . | CASSQGAGYGTEAFF | TGTGCCAGCAGCCAAGGCGCGGGGTACGGCACTGAAGCTTTCTTT
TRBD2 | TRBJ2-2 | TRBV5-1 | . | CASSLTSGRGPTGELFF | TGCGCCAGCAGCTTGACTAGCGGGAGAGGTCCGACCGGGGAGCTGTTTTTT
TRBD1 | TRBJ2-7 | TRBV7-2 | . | CASSLEPWDRGYEQYF | TGTGCCAGCAGCTTAGAACCGTGGGACAGGGGCTACGAGCAGTACTTC
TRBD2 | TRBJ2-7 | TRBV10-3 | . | CAISGSMASGNYEQYF | TGTGCCATCAGTGGATCGATGGCCAGCGGGAACTACGAGCAGTACTTC
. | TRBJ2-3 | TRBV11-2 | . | CASTSGRGRASTDTQYF | TGTGCCAGCACCTCGGGGAGGGGGAGAGCTAGCACAGATACGCAGTATTTT
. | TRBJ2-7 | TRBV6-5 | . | CASSYRGKYEQYF | TGTGCCAGCAGTTACAGAGGGAAGTACGAGCAGTACTTC
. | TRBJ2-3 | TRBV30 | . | CAWSTGMTDTQYF | TGTGCCTGGAGTACCGGGATGACAGATACGCAGTATTTT
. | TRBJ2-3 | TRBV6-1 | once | CASSDLDRYTDTQYF | TGTGCCAGCAGTGATTTGGACAGATACACAGATACGCAGTATTTT
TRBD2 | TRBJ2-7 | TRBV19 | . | CASSPSGSIHEQYF | TGTGCCAGTAGCCCTAGCGGGAGTATCCACGAGCAGTACTTC
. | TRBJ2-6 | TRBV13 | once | CASSPIQRSGANVLTF | TGTGCCAGCAGCCCCATCCAGCGGTCTGGGGCCAACGTCCTGACTTTC
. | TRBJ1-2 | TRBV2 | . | CASSVDYNYGYTF | TGTGCCAGCAGTGTGGACTATAACTATGGCTACACCTTC
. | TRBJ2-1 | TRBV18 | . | CASSPGPGANEQFF | TGTGCCAGCTCACCCGGCCCGGGAGCCAATGAGCAGTTCTTC
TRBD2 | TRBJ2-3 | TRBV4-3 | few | CASSLSGEGTDTQYF | TGCGCCAGCAGCCTTAGCGGGGAGGGCACAGATACGCAGTATTTT
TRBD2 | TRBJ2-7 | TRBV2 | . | CASSGDSGRSYEQYF | TGTGCCAGCAGTGGGGATAGCGGGAGGTCCTACGAGCAGTACTTC
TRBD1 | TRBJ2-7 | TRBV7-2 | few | CASSLGGQASSYEQYF | TGTGCCAGCAGCTTAGGGGGACAGGCGTCGTCCTACGAGCAGTACTTC
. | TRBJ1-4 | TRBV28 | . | CASSLSGATNEKLFF | TGTGCCAGCAGTTTATCCGGAGCAACTAATGAAAAACTGTTTTTT
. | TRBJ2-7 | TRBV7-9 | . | CASSLGYSQNSYEQYF | TGTGCCAGCAGCTTAGGATACAGTCAAAACTCCTACGAGCAGTACTTC
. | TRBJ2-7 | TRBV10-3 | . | CAISDPGNYEQYF | TGTGCCATCAGTGATCCGGGGAACTACGAGCAGTACTTC
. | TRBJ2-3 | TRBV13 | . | CASSTATRGYPDTQYF | TGTGCCAGCAGCACCGCGACTAGAGGGTACCCAGATACGCAGTATTTT
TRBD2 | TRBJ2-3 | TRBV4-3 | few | CASSQGPPSGRTDTQYF | TGCGCCAGCAGCCAAGGTCCCCCTAGCGGGAGGACAGATACGCAGTATTTT
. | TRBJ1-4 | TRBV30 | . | CAWRRDFINEKLFF | TGTGCCTGGAGGCGGGACTTTATTAATGAAAAACTGTTTTTT
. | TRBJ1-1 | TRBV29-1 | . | CSVKPTLAEAFF | TGCAGCGTAAAGCCGACACTAGCTGAAGCTTTCTTT
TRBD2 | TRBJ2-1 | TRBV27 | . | CASSLRGTSGTNEQFF | TGTGCCAGCAGTCTCCGCGGGACTAGCGGGACAAATGAGCAGTTCTTC
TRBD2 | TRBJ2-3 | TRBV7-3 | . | CASSFSTSGITQYF | TGTGCCAGCAGCTTTAGCACTAGCGGGATTACGCAGTATTTT
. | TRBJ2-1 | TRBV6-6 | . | CASSYSIDRDSGEQFF | TGTGCCAGCAGTTACTCGATCGACCGGGACAGCGGGGAGCAGTTCTTC
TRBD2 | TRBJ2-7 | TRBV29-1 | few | CSVGRTRGLAGKGLGEQYF | TGCAGCGTTGGACGTACACGAGGACTAGCGGGAAAAGGGCTCGGCGAGCAGTACTTC
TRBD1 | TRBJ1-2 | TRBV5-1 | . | CASSGQGLGNYGYTF | TGCGCCAGCAGCGGACAGGGGCTTGGAAACTATGGCTACACCTTC
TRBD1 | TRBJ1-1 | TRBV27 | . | CASSRQGEAFF | TGTGCCAGCAGTAGACAGGGTGAAGCTTTCTTT
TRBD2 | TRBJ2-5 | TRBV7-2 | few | CASSVSSGAQETQYF | TGTGCCAGCAGCGTTTCTAGCGGGGCCCAAGAGACCCAGTACTTC
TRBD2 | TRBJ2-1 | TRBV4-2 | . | CASSQELLAEYNEQFF | TGTGCCAGCAGCCAAGAATTACTAGCGGAGTACAATGAGCAGTTCTTC
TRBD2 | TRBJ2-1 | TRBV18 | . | CASSPPSLADNEQFF | TGTGCCAGCTCACCACCCTCGCTAGCGGACAATGAGCAGTTCTTC
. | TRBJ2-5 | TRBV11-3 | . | CASSLTGPLQGSETQYF | TGTGCCAGCAGCTTAACGGGCCCCTTACAGGGCTCAGAGACCCAGTACTTC
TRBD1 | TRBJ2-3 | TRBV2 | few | CASGTGRTDTQYF | TGTGCCAGCGGGACAGGACGCACAGATACGCAGTATTTT
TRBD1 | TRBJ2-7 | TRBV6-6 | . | CASSLRDSYEQYF | TGTGCCAGCAGTCTCCGGGACAGCTACGAGCAGTACTTC
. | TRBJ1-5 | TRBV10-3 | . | CAISGERREQPQHF | TGTGCCATCAGTGGGGAGAGACGGGAACAGCCCCAGCATTTT
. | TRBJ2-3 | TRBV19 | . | CATKAGGSTDTQYF | TGTGCCACCAAAGCGGGCGGTAGCACAGATACGCAGTATTTT
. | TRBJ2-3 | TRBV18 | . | CASSPDNTDTQYF | TGTGCCAGCTCACCGGACAACACAGATACGCAGTATTTT
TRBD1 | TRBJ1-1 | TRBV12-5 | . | CASGPQRARTGDTEAFF | TGTGCTAGTGGTCCTCAGCGTGCCCGGACAGGGGATACTGAAGCTTTCTTT
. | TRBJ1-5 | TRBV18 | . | CASSPNADNQPQHF | TGTGCCAGCTCACCGAACGCAGACAATCAGCCCCAGCATTTT